The 14 T cell receptor beta chains given below trace back to one sample, sequenced in a study of blood T cells in healthy people across ages. Primers used in a second PCR of about 7 to 12 cycles were a sample-barcoded 5' primer and a J-beta primer mix. TCRdb ran MiXCR on the 5' RACE reads and lists one entry per CDR3 protein. Of about 1 million distinct CDR3 sequences detected, 35% to 55% appear once; the ten largest clones hold about 19%. The sample consisted of blood. These receptors were collected from a woman aged 60-75 years in good health.

The rearrangement uses TRBV28 and TRBJ1-4, with D perhaps TRBD1 (6 bases). Germline V gives CDR1 MDHEN, CDR2 SYDVKM. Trimming stripped 3 bases from V and 4 bases from J, with 18 bases between. This CDR3 spans 17 amino acids. Here the CDR3 DNA reads TGTGCCAGCAGTTTTGTAGTCGGGGGGGCTGATAATGAAAAACTGTTTTTT. Translating gives CASSFVVGGADNEKLFF.

Comment on this clonotype: Germline and junction disagree at one end, which may indicate a read error. CDR3 bases: TGCGCCACCAGCCTTGGGGCTAGCGGCAGATATTACAATGAGCAGTTCTTC. Protein: CATSLGASGRYYNEQFF. The J gene is TRBJ2-1, the V gene TRBV5-1; 7 nucleotides agree with TRBD2. Looked up from germline, CDR1 is SGHRS and CDR2 is YFSETQ. The CDR3 covers 17 residues.

This clonotype was recorded a few times. Since a much larger clone is just one base distant, this may be a read error. The rearrangement links TRBV7-3 to TRBJ2-1; the D gene could be TRBD1 or TRBD2 (5 bases each). The DNA matches TRBJ2-7 better at its end, which makes the J call doubtful. The length of the CDR3 is 15 residues. Germline V gives CDR1 SGHTA, CDR2 FQGTGA. The CDR3 bases are TGTGCCAGCAGCTTATCCCTGGGACCCTACAATGAGCAGTACTTC. Amino acids: CASSLSLGPYNEQYF.

The chain carries TRBV6-6 and TRBJ2-3; the D gene is possibly TRBD2 (6 bases). This CDR3 spans 11 amino acids. The V gene's germline CDR1 is MNHNY and CDR2 SVGAGI (reference sequence). The germline V and J ends were trimmed by 8 bases and 7 bases, with 10 bases remaining between them. The CDR3, as DNA: TGTGCCAGCTCCGGGAGAAATACGCAGTATTTT. Translated, it gives CASSGRNTQYF.

At least ten counts were recorded for this clonotype. The chain uses TRBV5-1 and TRBJ2-1; D perhaps matches TRBD2 (6 bases). This CDR3 has 13 residues. Germline V gene lookup returns CDR1 SGHRS and CDR2 YFSETQ. The ends were cut back, 5 bases at V and 10 bases at J, with 16 bases in the middle. CDR3 nucleotide sequence: TGCGCCAGCAGGGCGGGACCCCGCGGCGAGCAGTTCTTC. This encodes CASRAGPRGEQFF.

The gene calls are TRBV6-1 and TRBJ2-7; TRBD1 agrees at 8 bases. The CDR3 has 14 amino acids. V trimming: 3 bases; J trimming: 4 bases; junction bases outside the gene matches: 5. The germline V gene encodes CDR1 MNHNS and CDR2 SASEGT. The CDR3 sequence is CASSDRTGPYEQYF. The CDR3 coding sequence is TGTGCCAGCAGTGATCGGACAGGGCCTTACGAGCAGTACTTC.

V is TRBV20-1 and J is TRBJ2-4; 8 bases agree with TRBD2. Germline V gene lookup returns CDR1 DFQATT and CDR2 SNEGSKA (reference sequence). The V segment lost 3 bases and the J segment 15 bases; nucleotides outside the gene matches: 16. The length of the CDR3 is 14 residues. CDR3 sequence (DNA): TGCAGTGCTAGGACCCCGGGAGGGCCTTTTGAGCTGTACTTC. It yields the protein CSARTPGGPFELYF.

The gene calls are TRBV4-1 and TRBJ1-2, with a possible D match to TRBD1 (6 bases). CDR3 length equals 15 residues. The ends were cut back, 6 bases at V and 5 bases at J, with 19 bases in the middle. In germline, CDR1 is MGHRA, CDR2 YSYEKL. This CDR3 reads CASSWNRDAKYGYTF. The CDR3 nucleotides are TGCGCCAGCAGTTGGAACAGGGATGCGAAATATGGCTACACCTTC.

This clonotype was picked up one time. The chain employs TRBV19 and TRBJ1-1, with 8 bases identical to TRBD1. Germline CDR1 reads LNHDA; CDR2 reads SQIVND (reference sequence). V was clipped by 5 bases and J by 1 base; unmatched bases: 6. The CDR3 covers 15 residues. The CDR3 is CASSAYRGSNTEAFF. CDR3 DNA: TGTGCCAGTAGTGCCTACAGGGGGTCGAACACTGAAGCTTTCTTT.

Notes on this clonotype: A much larger clone sits a single nucleotide away, making a read error possible. The chain couples TRBV4-1 to TRBJ1-4; 7 bases match TRBD1. Trimming at V came to 0 bases and at J to 9 bases, leaving 13 bases not matched to a gene. The CDR3 totals 17 residues. Germline V gene lookup returns CDR1 MGHRA and CDR2 YSYEKL. The CDR3 loop reads CASSQERMTGRDKKLFF. CDR3 nucleotides: TGCGCCAGCAGCCAAGAGAGGATGACAGGGCGTGATAAAAAACTGTTTTTT.

There are a few counts of this clonotype. J is TRBJ2-3 and V is TRBV11-2; the D is unclear. CDR3 length equals 15 residues. CDR1 and CDR2 (germline): SGHAT, FQNNGV. Trimming took off 2 bases at V and 1 base at J, with 10 bases between the two ends. The CDR3: CASSLNPTRTDTQYF. CDR3 bases: TGTGCCAGCAGCTTAAACCCGACTCGCACAGATACGCAGTATTTT. Looking up the rest from reference TRBV11-2 and TRBJ2-3 gives the full variable domain: EAGVAQSPRYKIIEKRQSVAFWCNPISGHATLYWYQQILGQGPKLLIQFQNNGVVDDSQLPKDRFSAERLKGVDSTLKIQPAKLEDSAVYLCASSLNPTRTDTQYFGPGTRLTVL.

V and J are TRBV5-1 and TRBJ2-7; D may match TRBD1 or TRBD2 (5 bases each). V gave up 4 bases and J gave up 6 bases, with 20 bases separating them. The germline V gene has CDR1 SGHRS and CDR2 YFSETQ. The CDR3 contains 15 residues. CDR3 coding DNA: TGCGCCAGCAGCGTCGACGGGGACCCTACGGTCGAGCAGTACTTC. Translated: CASSVDGDPTVEQYF.

This clonotype was observed once. The chain has TRBV29-1 and TRBJ1-2; D may be TRBD1 (5 bases). Trimming pared 3 bases from V and 2 bases from J, leaving 19 bases between. The CDR3 is 16 residues long. CDR1 SQVTM and CDR2 ANQGSEA come from the germline V gene. The CDR3: CSVEVEGATANYGYTF. The CDR3 region has the DNA TGCAGCGTTGAGGTTGAAGGGGCGACCGCGAACTATGGCTACACCTTC.

The chain combines TRBV27 with TRBJ1-4; 7 positions match TRBD1. The CDR3 contains 16 residues. V lost 2 bases to trimming and J lost 3 bases; unmatched junction nucleotides: 6. The germline CDR1 and CDR2 sequences are MNHEY and SMNVEV (reference sequence). DNA of the CDR3: TGTGCCAGCAGTTTAGGAGGGGGCATGGCTAATGAAAAACTGTTTTTT. This gives the protein CASSLGGGMANEKLFF.